The sequence of this TCR beta chain was determined in a study of blood T cells in healthy people across ages. Study as a whole: The template switching approach captured approximately one barcoded beta molecule for every two T cells. Study-wide points: In older individuals, TCR beta diversity per million T cells was lower, falling roughly linearly with age.

About this clonotype itself: Its antigen is still unknown.

Every participating donor contributed about 10 milliliters of peripheral blood through a draw. A second roughly 7 to 11 cycle PCR used barcoded and J-beta primers. TCRdb fed the 5' RACE reads into MiXCR, producing one record per CDR3 protein. The sample carries some 1 million distinct CDR3 sequences, less than 50% recorded once. Germline CDR1 and CDR2: LGHDT and YNNKEL (reference sequence). The ends lost 2 bases at V and 14 bases at J; junction bases unmatched: 16. The CDR3 length is 16 residues. This sequence was found in an older woman in good health. The chain is built from TRBV3-1 and TRBJ2-1; TRBD1 aligns across 9 bases. Sample: blood. The CDR3 region is CASSQTPGTGRYREFF. The CDR3 DNA is TGTGCCAGCAGCCAAACCCCCGGGACAGGGCGGTACCGGGAGTTCTTC.